This T cell receptor beta chain was obtained from a study of cytomegalovirus exposure and HLA in healthy donors. Study-level background: The approximately 120 validation repertoires, a later analysis reported, used the same platform as the 666 first-cohort repertoires. Points from the study as a whole: In vitro work confirmed that a few CMV-associated chains recognize CMV antigens. There were 150 to 200 TCR beta chains listed as cytomegalovirus-associated. Reported results showed that the classifier diagnosed cytomegalovirus status with high specificity and sensitivity.

Per the germline V gene, CDR1 is SGDLS and CDR2 is YYNGEE. V shed 0 bases and J 4 bases; nucleotides not matched to a gene: 2. CDR3 length: 14 residues. Profiling relied on immunoSEQ multiplex PCR, and the TCRdb table lists in-frame clones only, not all of them. The sample lists about 56,000 clones, 75% to 90% occurring once. As to this clone: The antigen is undetermined.

The source of this sequence is a woman between 18 and 29 years old in good health and CMV-seronegative. The chain uses TRBV9 and TRBJ2-7; 9 bases agree with TRBD1. The material sequenced was PBMCs. The CDR3 sequence is CASSVGDRVYEQYF. The CDR3 DNA follows: TGTGCCAGCAGCGTAGGGGACAGGGTGTACGAGCAGTACTTC.